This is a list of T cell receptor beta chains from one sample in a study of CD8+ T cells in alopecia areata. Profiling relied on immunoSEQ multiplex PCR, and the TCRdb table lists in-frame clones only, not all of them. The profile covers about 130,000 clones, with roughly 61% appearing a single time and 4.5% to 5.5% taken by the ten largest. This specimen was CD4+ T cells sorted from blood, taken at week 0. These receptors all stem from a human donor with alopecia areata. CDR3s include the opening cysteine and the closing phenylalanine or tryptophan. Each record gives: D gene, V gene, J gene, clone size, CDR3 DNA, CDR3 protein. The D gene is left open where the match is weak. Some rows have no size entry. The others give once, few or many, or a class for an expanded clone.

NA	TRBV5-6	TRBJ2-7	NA	TGTGCCAGCAGCTTGAGTTCTGCGTACGAGCAGTACTTC	CASSLSSAYEQYF
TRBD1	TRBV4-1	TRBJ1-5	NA	TGCGCCAGCAGCCTAGGACAGGGGTTGGTATATCAGCCCCAGCATTTT	CASSLGQGLVYQPQHF
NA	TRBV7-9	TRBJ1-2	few	TGTGCCAGCAGCGACGGGGAAGGCTACACCTTC	CASSDGEGYTF
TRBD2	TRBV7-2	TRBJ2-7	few	TGTGCCAGCAGCTTAGTGTCGGCTAGCGGGGGGGCCTACGAGCAGTACTTC	CASSLVSASGGAYEQYF
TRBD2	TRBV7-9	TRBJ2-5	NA	TGTGCCAGCAGCCCCGGGCGGGGATTAGCGGGGAAAGAGACCCAGTACTTC	CASSPGRGLAGKETQYF
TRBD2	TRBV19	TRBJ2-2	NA	TGTGCCAGTAGCCTAGCGGCCGGGGAGCTGTTTTTT	CASSLAAGELFF
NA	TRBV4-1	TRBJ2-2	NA	TGCGCCAGCAGCCCCGACCAAGGGGGATCGAACACCGGGGAGCTGTTTTTT	CASSPDQGGSNTGELFF
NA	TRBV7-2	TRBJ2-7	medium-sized	TGTGCCAGCAGCCCCCATGTGGCGGGTGAGCAGTACTTC	CASSPHVAGEQYF
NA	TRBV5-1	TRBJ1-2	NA	TGCGCCAGCAGCCTTCCTCAGAAGGGCACAACCTATGGCTACACCTTC	CASSLPQKGTTYGYTF
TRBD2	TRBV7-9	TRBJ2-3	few	TGTGCCAGCAGCTTCGTACTAGCGGGGGGCACAGATACGCAGTATTTT	CASSFVLAGGTDTQYF
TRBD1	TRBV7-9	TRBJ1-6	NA	TGTGCCAGCAGCTTCGGGACAGTTCAGAGCTCCTATAATTCACCCCTCCACTTT	CASSFGTVQSSYNSPLHF
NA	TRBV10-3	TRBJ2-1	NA	TGTGCCATCAGTGGGAAGGTAGCGTCCTACAATGAGCAGTTCTTC	CAISGKVASYNEQFF
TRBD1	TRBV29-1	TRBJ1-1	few	TGCAGCGTTGAAAGCAGGGGGGCCATATACACTGAAGCTTTCTTT	CSVESRGAIYTEAFF
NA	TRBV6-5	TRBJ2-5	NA	TGTGCCAGCAGTCCTCTACAGGAACAAGAGACCCAGTACTTC	CASSPLQEQETQYF
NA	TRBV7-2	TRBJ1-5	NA	TGTGCCAGCAGCCGGGCCCTCTTGGGTCAGCCCCAGCATTTT	CASSRALLGQPQHF
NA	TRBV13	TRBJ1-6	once	TGTGCCAGCAGCTTAAAAGGGTTTAGTTCACCCCTCCACTTT	CASSLKGFSSPLHF
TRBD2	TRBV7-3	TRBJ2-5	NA	TGTGCCAGCAGCCCTGGGACTAGCGGGAGGTACCAAGAGACCCAGTACTTC	CASSPGTSGRYQETQYF
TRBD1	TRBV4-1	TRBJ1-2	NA	TGCGCCAGCAGCCAGTACGACAGGGCAGCCTATGGCTACACCTTC	CASSQYDRAAYGYTF
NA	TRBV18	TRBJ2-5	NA	TGTGCCAGCTCACCAAACTTCGAGACCCAGTACTTC	CASSPNFETQYF
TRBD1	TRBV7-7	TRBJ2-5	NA	TGTGCCAGCAGCTTTGGGACAGGGGGCTTCGAGACCCAGTACTTC	CASSFGTGGFETQYF
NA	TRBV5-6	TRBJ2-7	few	TGTGCCAGCAGCTTGGGCGGAGGATACGAGCAGTACTTC	CASSLGGGYEQYF
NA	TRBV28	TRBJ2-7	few	TGTGCCAGCAGTTTAGGGGCTTTTGGCGAGCAGTACTTC	CASSLGAFGEQYF
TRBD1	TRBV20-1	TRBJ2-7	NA	TGCAGTGCCGGGACAGGGAAGGACGGGCACTTC	CSAGTGKDGHF
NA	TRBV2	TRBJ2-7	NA	TGTGCCAGCAGTGAATGGGGTGAGCAGTACTTC	CASSEWGEQYF
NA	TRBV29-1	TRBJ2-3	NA	TGCAGCGACAGGACCGCGACAGATACGCAGTATTTT	CSDRTATDTQYF
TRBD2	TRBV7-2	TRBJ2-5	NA	TGTGCCAGCAGCCCCGGACTAGCGGGTTCCCAAGAGACCCAGTACTTC	CASSPGLAGSQETQYF
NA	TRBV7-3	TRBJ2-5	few	TGTGCCAGCAGCTTAGAGGGAGGAGAGACCCAGTACTTC	CASSLEGGETQYF
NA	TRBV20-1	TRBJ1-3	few	TGCAGCTCTCAATCTGGAAACACCATATATTTT	CSSQSGNTIYF
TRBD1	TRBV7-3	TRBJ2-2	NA	TGTGCCAGCAGCTTAACGCCAGGGACAGGGCGTCTGAACACCGGGGAGCTGTTTTTT	CASSLTPGTGRLNTGELFF
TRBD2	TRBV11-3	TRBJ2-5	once	TGTGCCAGCAGCTTCGGTAGCGGGAGAGGAGGGGAGACCCAGTACTTC	CASSFGSGRGGETQYF
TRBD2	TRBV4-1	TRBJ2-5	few	TGCGCCAGCAGCCAAGGGCGTGGGCTAGCGGGGGCACAAGAGACCCAGTACTTC	CASSQGRGLAGAQETQYF
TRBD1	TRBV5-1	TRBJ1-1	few	TGCGCCAGCAGTCGACAGGGAGACGGTGAAGCTTTCTTT	CASSRQGDGEAFF
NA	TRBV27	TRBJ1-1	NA	TGTGCCAGCAGTCTGGACGGATCGTTAGAAGCTTTCTTT	CASSLDGSLEAFF
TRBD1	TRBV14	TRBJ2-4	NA	TGTGCCAGCAGTCCCATGGGACAGGGATTTGAGCACATTCAGTACTTC	CASSPMGQGFEHIQYF
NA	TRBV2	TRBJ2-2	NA	TGTGCCAGCGGATCGGCGGGTGTGCACTTTTCCGGGGAGCTGTTTTTT	CASGSAGVHFSGELFF
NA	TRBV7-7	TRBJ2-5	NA	TGTGCCAGCAGCTTAGACAGCGCCAAAGAGACCCAGTACTTC	CASSLDSAKETQYF
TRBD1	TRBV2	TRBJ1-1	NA	TGTGCCAGCAGTGAAGCACCACAGGGGTGGGACACTGAAGCTTTCTTT	CASSEAPQGWDTEAFF
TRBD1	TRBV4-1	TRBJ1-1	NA	TGCGCCAGCAGCCAGGCGGACAGGGACATGAACACTGAAGCTTTCTTT	CASSQADRDMNTEAFF
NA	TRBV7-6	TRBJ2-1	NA	TGTGCCAGCAGCCCGGCTTTGTCTCCCTACAATGAGCAGTTCTTC	CASSPALSPYNEQFF
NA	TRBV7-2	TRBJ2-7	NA	TGTGCCAGCAGCCCTTCCCGGACAGAGGTCGAGCAGTACTTC	CASSPSRTEVEQYF
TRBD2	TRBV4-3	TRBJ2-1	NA	TGCGCCAGCAGCCAAGAGGTAGCGGGAGAAATTGAGCAGTTCTTC	CASSQEVAGEIEQFF
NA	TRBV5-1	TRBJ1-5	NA	TGCGCCAGCAGCTTGATGGGAAACCAGCCCCAGCATTTT	CASSLMGNQPQHF
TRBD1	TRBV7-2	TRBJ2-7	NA	TGTGCCAGCAGCTTGGGGGACAGACGTACCTACGAGCAGTACTTC	CASSLGDRRTYEQYF
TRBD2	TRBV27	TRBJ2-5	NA	TGTGCCAGCCGAACGATAGCGGGAGTGACGGAGACCCAGTACTTC	CASRTIAGVTETQYF
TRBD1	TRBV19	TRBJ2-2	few	TGTGCCAGTAGTTCCAGGGGGCGGGACACCGGGGAGCTGTTTTTT	CASSSRGRDTGELFF
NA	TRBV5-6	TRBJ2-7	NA	TGTGCCAGCAGCTTGGTCAGGATGCACGAGCAGTACTTC	CASSLVRMHEQYF
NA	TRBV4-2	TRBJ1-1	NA	TGTGCCAGCAGCCAAGGCAGCATGAACACTGAAGCTTTCTTT	CASSQGSMNTEAFF
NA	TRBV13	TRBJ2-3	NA	TGTGCCAGCAGCTTAACCCGAGGGCGAACAGATACGCAGTATTTT	CASSLTRGRTDTQYF
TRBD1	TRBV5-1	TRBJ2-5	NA	TGCGCGTCGACGGGACAGGGGACAGAGACCCAGTACTTC	CASTGQGTETQYF